This T cell receptor beta chain stems from a study of identical twins. Study-wide points: Within twin pairs, the out-of-frame alpha sequences they shared showed excess low generation probability.

The table lists this clonotype with a few counts. Its specificity is unknown. In TCRdb, the 5' RACE reads were re-called with MiXCR into one record per CDR3 protein. The top ten clones hold about 1.5% of a sample with 550,000 to 800,000 distinct CDR3 sequences, roughly 7.2% of them seen once. The CDR3 runs 15 residues. The V gene's germline CDR1 is MNHEY and CDR2 SMNVEV (reference sequence). Trimming shortened V by 1 base and J by 2 bases, and 12 bases separated the two germline ends. These data were also filed under a second study, of yellow fever vaccine responses in identical twins.

Source material: PBMCs. The origin of this receptor is a woman under 30 in good health. The gene calls are TRBV27 and TRBJ2-7, with D unresolved. DNA of the CDR3: TGTGCCAGCAGTTTATACCAAGGAATGACCTACGAGCAGTACTTC. Encoded protein: CASSLYQGMTYEQYF.